Given below is one T cell receptor beta chain in context. Terminally differentiated effector memory CD45RA+ cells were excluded by CCR7 positive selection of CD45RO-negative cells. The germline gives CDR1 SEHNR, CDR2 FQNEAQ (reference sequence). Trimming pared 5 bases from V and 3 bases from J, leaving 19 bases between. The CDR3 sequence is 16 residues long. TCRdb's table, derived via immunoSEQ multiplex PCR, lists solely in-frame clones and lacks some. The table has about 820,000 clones, over 90% seen once; the top ten hold about 25%. The data are from a study of shared clonotypes between healthy human individuals.

This TCR was recovered from a young man in good health. What was sequenced was naive CD8+ T cells sorted from blood. This chain joins TRBV7-9 and TRBJ1-1, with D perhaps TRBD1 (6 bases). The CDR3 bases are TGTGCCAGCAGCAATACCGGCACAGGGTGGTACACTGAAGCTTTCTTT. Protein: CASSNTGTGWYTEAFF.